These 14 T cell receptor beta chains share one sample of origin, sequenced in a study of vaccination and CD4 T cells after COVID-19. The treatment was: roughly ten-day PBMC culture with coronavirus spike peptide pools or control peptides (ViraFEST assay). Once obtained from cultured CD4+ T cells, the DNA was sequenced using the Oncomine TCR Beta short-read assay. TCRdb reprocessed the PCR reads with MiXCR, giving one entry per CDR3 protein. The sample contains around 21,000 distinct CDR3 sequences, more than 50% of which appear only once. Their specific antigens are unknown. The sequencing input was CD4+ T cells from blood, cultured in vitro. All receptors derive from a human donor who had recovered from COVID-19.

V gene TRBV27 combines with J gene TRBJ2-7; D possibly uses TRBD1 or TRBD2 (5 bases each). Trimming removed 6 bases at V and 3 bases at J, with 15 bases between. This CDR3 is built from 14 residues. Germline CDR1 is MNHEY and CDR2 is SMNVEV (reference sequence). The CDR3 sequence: CASSLREGVYEQYF. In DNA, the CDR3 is TGTGCCAGCAGCCTCCGGGAAGGGGTCTACGAGCAGTACTTC.

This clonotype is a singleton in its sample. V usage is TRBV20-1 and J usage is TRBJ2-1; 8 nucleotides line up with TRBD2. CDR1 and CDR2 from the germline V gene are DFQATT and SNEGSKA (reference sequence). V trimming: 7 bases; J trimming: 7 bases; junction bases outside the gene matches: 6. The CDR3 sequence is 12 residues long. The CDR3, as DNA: TGCAGTGGGCGACGGGAGGGGAATGAGCAGTTCTTC. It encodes CSGRREGNEQFF.

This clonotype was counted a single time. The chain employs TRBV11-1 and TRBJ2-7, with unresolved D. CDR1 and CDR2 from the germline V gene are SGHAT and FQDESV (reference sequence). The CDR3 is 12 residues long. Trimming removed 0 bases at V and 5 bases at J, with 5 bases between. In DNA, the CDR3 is TGTGCCAGCAGCTTAGCGGCGCACGAGCAGTACTTC. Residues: CASSLAAHEQYF.

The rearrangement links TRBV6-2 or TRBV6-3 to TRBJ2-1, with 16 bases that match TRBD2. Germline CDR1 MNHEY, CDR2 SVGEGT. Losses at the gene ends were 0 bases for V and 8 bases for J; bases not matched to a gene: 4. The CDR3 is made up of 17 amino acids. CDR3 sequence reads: CASSYSGLAGGEDEQFF. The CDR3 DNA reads TGTGCCAGCAGTTACTCGGGACTAGCGGGAGGGGAAGATGAGCAGTTCTTC.

CDR3 residues: CSALVGPYEQYF. The CDR3 nucleotides are TGCAGTGCCCTAGTCGGCCCTTACGAGCAGTACTTC. V usage is TRBV20-1 and J usage is TRBJ2-7; no clear D. Germline V gene sequence: CDR1 DFQATT, CDR2 SNEGSKA (reference sequence). The CDR3 is made up of 12 amino acids. Trimming left V 6 bases short and J 4 bases short, with 13 bases between.

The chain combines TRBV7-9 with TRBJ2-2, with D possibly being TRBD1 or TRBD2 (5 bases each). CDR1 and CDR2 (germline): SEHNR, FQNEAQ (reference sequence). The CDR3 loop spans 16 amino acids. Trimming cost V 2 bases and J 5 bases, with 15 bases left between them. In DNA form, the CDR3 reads TGTGCCAGCAGCTTATATGGGGACGGTAGTACCGGGGAGCTGTTTTTT. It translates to CASSLYGDGSTGELFF.

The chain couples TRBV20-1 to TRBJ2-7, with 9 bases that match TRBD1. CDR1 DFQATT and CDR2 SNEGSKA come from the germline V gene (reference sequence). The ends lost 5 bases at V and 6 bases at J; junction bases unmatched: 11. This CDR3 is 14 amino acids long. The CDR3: CSAGEDRGAPEQYF. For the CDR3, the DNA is TGCAGTGCTGGGGAGGACAGGGGCGCCCCCGAGCAGTACTTC.

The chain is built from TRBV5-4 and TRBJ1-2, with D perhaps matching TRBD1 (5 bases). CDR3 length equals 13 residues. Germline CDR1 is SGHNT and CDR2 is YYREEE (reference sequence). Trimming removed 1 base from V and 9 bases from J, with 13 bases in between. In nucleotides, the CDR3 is TGTGCCAGCAGCTTGTCGGGGGGGGAACGCTACACCTTC. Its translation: CASSLSGGERYTF.

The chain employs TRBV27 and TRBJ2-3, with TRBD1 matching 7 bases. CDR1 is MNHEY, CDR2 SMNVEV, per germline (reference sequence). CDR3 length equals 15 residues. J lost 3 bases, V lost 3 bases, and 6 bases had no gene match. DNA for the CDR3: TGTGCCAGCAGTTTGGGGACAGCCCAAACAGATACGCAGTATTTT. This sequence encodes CASSLGTAQTDTQYF.

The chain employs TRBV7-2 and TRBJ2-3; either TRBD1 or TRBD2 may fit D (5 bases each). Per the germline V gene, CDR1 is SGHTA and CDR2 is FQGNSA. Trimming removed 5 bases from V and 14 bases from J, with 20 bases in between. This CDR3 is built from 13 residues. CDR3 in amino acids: CASSPGTLRGAYF. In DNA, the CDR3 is TGTGCCAGCAGCCCAGGAACCCTCCGAGGGGCGTATTTT.

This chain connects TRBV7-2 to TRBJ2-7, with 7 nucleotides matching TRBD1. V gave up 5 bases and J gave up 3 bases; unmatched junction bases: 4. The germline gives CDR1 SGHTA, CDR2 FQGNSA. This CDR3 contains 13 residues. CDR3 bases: TGTGCCAGCAGCACCAGGACAGGCTACGAGCAGTACTTC. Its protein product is CASSTRTGYEQYF.

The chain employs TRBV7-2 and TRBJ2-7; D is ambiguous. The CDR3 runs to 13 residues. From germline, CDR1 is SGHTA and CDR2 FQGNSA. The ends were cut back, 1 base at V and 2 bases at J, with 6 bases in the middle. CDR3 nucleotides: TGTGCCAGCAGCTTAGGACGAACCTACGAGCAGTACTTC. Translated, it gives CASSLGRTYEQYF. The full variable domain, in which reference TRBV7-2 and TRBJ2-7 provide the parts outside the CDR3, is GAGVSQSPSNKVTEKGKDVELRCDPISGHTALYWYRQSLGQGLEFLIYFQGNSAPDKSGLPSDRFSAERTGGSVSTLTIQRTQQEDSAVYLCASSLGRTYEQYFGPGTRLTVT.

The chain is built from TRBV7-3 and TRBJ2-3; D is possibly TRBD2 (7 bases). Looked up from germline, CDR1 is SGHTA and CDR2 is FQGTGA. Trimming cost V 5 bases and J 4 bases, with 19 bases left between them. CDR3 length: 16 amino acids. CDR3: CASSPQGRGLADTQYF. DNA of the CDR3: TGTGCCAGCAGCCCCCAGGGGCGGGGGCTGGCAGATACGCAGTATTTT.

In DNA form, the CDR3 reads TGTGCCAGCAGTGGGATAGGGGTGGACACCGGGGAGCTGTTTTTT. Translated: CASSGIGVDTGELFF. The chain couples TRBV25-1 to TRBJ2-2; D perhaps matches TRBD1 (5 bases). V lost 4 bases and J lost 3, with 12 bases in between. In germline, CDR1 is MGHDK, CDR2 SYGVNS. The CDR3 length is 15 residues.